These 22 T cell receptor beta chains were sequenced from one sample in a study of T cell repertoires in cytomegalovirus infection. A single record per CDR3 protein comes from TCRdb applying MiXCR to the reads. The table has about 830,000 distinct CDR3 sequences, about 31% seen once. These TCRs are of unknown antigen specificity. Source: cultured CD8+ T cells from PBMCs, taken from culture after CMV antigen stimulation. The receptors stem from a human donor in good health (CMV status not recorded). Some clones in this sample may be carry-over from other donors' samples.

This clonotype occurred a few times. This chain joins TRBV9 and TRBJ2-1, with TRBD2 matching over 7 bases. There are 15 residues in the CDR3. With 2 bases clipped from V and 5 bases from J, the junction kept 7 bases outside the gene matches. Germline values: CDR1 SGDLS, CDR2 YYNGEE. The CDR3 DNA reads TGTGCCAGCAGCGTCGAGGCTAGCGGACACAATGAGCAGTTCTTC. Translating gives CASSVEASGHNEQFF.

This clonotype was seen many times. V usage is TRBV7-6 and J usage is TRBJ2-3; 7 bases agree with TRBD1. With 8 bases clipped from V and 3 bases from J, the junction kept 11 bases outside the gene matches. The CDR3 extends over 15 amino acids. The germline V gene encodes CDR1 SGHVS and CDR2 FNYEAQ. CDR3 region: CASGRDRYLTDTQYF. The DNA for the CDR3 is TGTGCCAGCGGCCGGGACAGATACCTTACAGATACGCAGTATTTT. Filled out from reference TRBV7-6 and TRBJ2-3, the complete variable domain reads GAGVSQSPRYKVTKRGQDVALRCDPISGHVSLYWYRQALGQGPEFLTYFNYEAQQDKSGLPNDRFSAERPEGSISTLTIQRTEQRDSAMYRCASGRDRYLTDTQYFGPGTRLTVL.

Only one count was recorded for this clonotype. The chain recombines TRBV10-2 with TRBJ2-7; D ambiguous. The CDR3 has 12 amino acids. Germline values: CDR1 WSHSY, CDR2 SAAADI. V gave up 2 bases and J gave up 3 bases, with 5 bases separating them. The CDR3 region is CASSEVHYEQYF. The CDR3 DNA is TGCGCCAGCAGTGAGGTCCACTACGAGCAGTACTTC.

This chain uses TRBV5-1 with TRBJ1-5; possible D gene TRBD1, 6 bases. Per germline, CDR1 SGHRS and CDR2 YFSETQ. This CDR3 has 15 residues. V was trimmed by 4 bases and J by 0 bases, leaving 11 bases between them. CDR3 amino acids: CASSPGQLSNQPQHF. The CDR3 bases are TGCGCCAGCAGCCCCGGACAGCTTAGCAATCAGCCCCAGCATTTT.

CDR3 in DNA: TGTGCCAGCAGTTGGGGTGCGAGCTCCTACGAGCAGTACTTC. This codes for CASSWGASSYEQYF. The chain links TRBV12-3 or TRBV12-4 to TRBJ2-7; D gene ambiguous. This CDR3 contains 14 residues. V lost 4 bases to trimming and J lost 0 bases, with 10 bases between them.

This clonotype was seen repeatedly, ten times or more. The J gene is TRBJ2-3, the V gene TRBV7-3, with 8 positions matching TRBD1. This CDR3 spans 17 amino acids. With 3 bases clipped from V and 5 bases from J, the junction kept 13 bases outside the gene matches. Germline-derived CDR1 and CDR2 are SGHTA and FQGTGA. For the CDR3, the DNA is TGTGCCAGCAGCTTCCTAGGACAGGGTGTGAGGGGAGATACGCAGTATTTT. It encodes CASSFLGQGVRGDTQYF.

The chain joins TRBV7-8 to TRBJ2-3, with D perhaps matching TRBD1 (7 bases). The germline V and J ends were trimmed by 5 bases and 2 bases, with 17 bases remaining between them. The CDR3 is 16 amino acids. The V gene's germline CDR1 is SGHVS and CDR2 FQNEAQ. Here the CDR3 DNA reads TGTGCCAGCAGCCCTAGCGCACAGGGGCCCACAGATACGCAGTATTTT. This translates into CASSPSAQGPTDTQYF.

This clonotype was observed at least ten times. This chain connects TRBV7-9 to TRBJ2-3, with TRBD2 matching 10 bases. This CDR3 is 17 amino acids long. In germline, CDR1 is SEHNR, CDR2 FQNEAQ (reference sequence). V lost 1 base to trimming and J lost 2 bases; unmatched junction nucleotides: 6. CDR3 amino acids: CASSLGLLAGPTDTQYF. CDR3 nucleotide sequence: TGTGCCAGCAGCTTAGGGCTACTAGCGGGGCCCACAGATACGCAGTATTTT. Together with reference TRBV7-9 and TRBJ2-3, the CDR3 gives the full variable domain: DTGVSQNPRHKITKRGQNVTFRCDPISEHNRLYWYRQTLGQGPEFLTYFQNEAQLEKSRLLSDRFSAERPKGSFSTLEIQRTEQGDSAMYLCASSLGLLAGPTDTQYFGPGTRLTVL.

The chain employs TRBV19 and TRBJ1-5; 7 positions match TRBD1. Germline V CDR1 and CDR2: LNHDA, SQIVND (reference sequence). This CDR3 spans 14 amino acids. The ends lost 3 bases at V and 13 bases at J; junction bases unmatched: 12. The CDR3 DNA reads TGTGCCAGTAGTATGGCAGGGGGTGCCCCTTTACAGCATTTT. Protein product: CASSMAGGAPLQHF.

This clonotype was picked up a small number of times. J is TRBJ1-1 and V is TRBV6-2 or TRBV6-3; 8 bases line up with TRBD1. V dropped 2 bases and J dropped 8; count of bases not matched to a gene: 7. Per germline, CDR1 MNHEY and CDR2 SVGEGT. The CDR3 is 14 amino acids. This CDR3 reads CASSYIGAGGEAFF. The CDR3 DNA is TGTGCCAGCAGTTACATTGGGGCAGGGGGCGAAGCTTTCTTT.

This clonotype was detected ten times or more. The rearrangement uses TRBV7-2 and TRBJ2-1; D is possibly TRBD1 (5 bases). The CDR3 is made up of 15 amino acids. V was shortened by 10 bases and J by 0 bases, with 16 bases between the two germline ends. Germline V gene data show CDR1 as SGHTA and CDR2 as FQGNSA. CDR3 loop: CATTLRQLSYNEQFF. CDR3 bases: TGTGCCACCACACTAAGACAGCTCTCCTACAATGAGCAGTTCTTC.

The CDR3, as DNA: TGTGCCAGCAGCCAATTGGGTGGACCGCCGACTTACGAGCAGTACTTC. Amino acid sequence: CASSQLGGPPTYEQYF. The rearrangement joins TRBV3-1 to TRBJ2-7; D uncertain. This CDR3 region has 16 residues. The germline V and J ends were trimmed by 2 bases and 4 bases, with 18 bases remaining between them. The germline V gene encodes CDR1 LGHDT and CDR2 YNNKEL (reference sequence).

The V call is TRBV7-6, the J call TRBJ2-3; D ambiguous. V was clipped by 0 bases and J by 6 bases, with 4 bases between them. This CDR3 is 12 amino acids long. The germline V gene has CDR1 SGHVS and CDR2 FNYEAQ. The DNA of the CDR3 is TGTGCCAGCAGCTTAGCTCAGGATACGCAGTATTTT. The encoded protein is CASSLAQDTQYF.

This chain connects TRBV6-5 to TRBJ2-5; D is undetermined. The germline V gene encodes CDR1 MNHEY and CDR2 SVGAGI. This CDR3 is built from 13 residues. The germline V and J ends were trimmed by 7 bases and 2 bases, with 11 bases remaining between them. Here the CDR3 reads CASTDPPQETQYF. CDR3 coding DNA: TGTGCCAGCACCGACCCCCCTCAAGAGACCCAGTACTTC.

Many counts were recorded for this clonotype. The chain couples TRBV7-9 to TRBJ2-7; 7 nucleotides match TRBD1. The CDR3 totals 13 residues. J was trimmed by 6 bases and V by 5 bases; bases with no gene match: 7. Germline V gene data show CDR1 as SEHNR and CDR2 as FQNEAQ (reference sequence). CDR3 amino acids: CASSLNTGVEQYF. The CDR3 bases are TGTGCCAGCAGCCTAAATACAGGGGTCGAGCAGTACTTC.

This clonotype occurred once. The chain joins TRBV5-5 to TRBJ2-3; TRBD2 aligns across 9 bases. Germline CDR1 and CDR2: SGHKS and YYEKEE (reference sequence). The trim removed 0 bases at V and 4 bases at J, leaving 12 bases unmatched. CDR3 length: 18 amino acids. This CDR3 reads CASSLARGGGAVADTQYF. Written as DNA, the CDR3 is TGTGCCAGCAGCTTGGCCAGGGGCGGGGGGGCCGTCGCAGATACGCAGTATTTT.

In its sample, this clonotype was seen a few times. V and J are TRBV7-9 and TRBJ2-6, with TRBD2 identical over 8 bases. The CDR3 totals 18 residues. CDR1 and CDR2 from the germline V gene are SEHNR and FQNEAQ (reference sequence). Trimming cost V 3 bases and J 0 bases; bases outside gene matches: 7. The CDR3 sequence: CASSFPGRASSGANVLTF. CDR3 nucleotides: TGTGCCAGCAGCTTCCCCGGGAGGGCTTCCTCTGGGGCCAACGTCCTGACTTTC.

This clonotype was found many times. Germline and junction disagree at one end, which may indicate a read error. The chain carries TRBV12-3 or TRBV12-4 and TRBJ1-1; no definite D call. This CDR3 region has 13 residues. The CDR3 here is CASSLGSNTEAFF. DNA of the CDR3: TGTGCCAGCAGCTTAGGGTCGAACACTGAAGCTTTCTTT.

J is TRBJ2-5 and V is TRBV20-1; D is unresolved. There are 11 residues in the CDR3. Trimming took 2 bases from V and 3 from J, leaving 4 bases between them. CDR1 DFQATT and CDR2 SNEGSKA come from the germline V gene (reference sequence). The DNA of the CDR3 is TGCAGTGCTAGAAAGGAAGAGACCCAGTACTTC. It translates to CSARKEETQYF.

This clonotype appeared a few times. The CDR3 loop is CASSRVVVGGGNEKLFF. The CDR3 bases are TGCGCCAGCAGCCGGGTAGTGGTAGGGGGTGGTAATGAAAAACTGTTTTTT. The chain combines TRBV4-3 with TRBJ1-4; weak D call: TRBD1 (6 bases). Germline V CDR1 and CDR2: LGHNA, YSLEER. The length of the CDR3 is 17 residues. V lost 4 bases and J 4 bases, leaving 19 bases between the germline ends.

Written as DNA, the CDR3 is TGTGCCAGCAGCTTAACTAGCATAGATGAGCAGTTCTTC. Translation: CASSLTSIDEQFF. The V and J genes are TRBV6-1 and TRBJ2-1; weak D call: TRBD2 (6 bases). Trimming took 6 bases from V and 8 from J, leaving 14 bases between them. The CDR3 totals 13 residues. CDR1 and CDR2 (germline): MNHNS, SASEGT.

This clonotype has just a few counts. The V and J genes are TRBV11-2 and TRBJ2-2; no definite D call. The CDR3 is 13 amino acids. Trimming left V 4 bases short and J 11 bases short, with 14 bases between. Per the germline V gene, CDR1 is SGHAT and CDR2 is FQNNGV. CDR3 in amino acids: CASSYSHLYELFF. The CDR3 nucleotides are TGTGCCAGCAGCTACTCCCACCTCTACGAGCTGTTTTTT.